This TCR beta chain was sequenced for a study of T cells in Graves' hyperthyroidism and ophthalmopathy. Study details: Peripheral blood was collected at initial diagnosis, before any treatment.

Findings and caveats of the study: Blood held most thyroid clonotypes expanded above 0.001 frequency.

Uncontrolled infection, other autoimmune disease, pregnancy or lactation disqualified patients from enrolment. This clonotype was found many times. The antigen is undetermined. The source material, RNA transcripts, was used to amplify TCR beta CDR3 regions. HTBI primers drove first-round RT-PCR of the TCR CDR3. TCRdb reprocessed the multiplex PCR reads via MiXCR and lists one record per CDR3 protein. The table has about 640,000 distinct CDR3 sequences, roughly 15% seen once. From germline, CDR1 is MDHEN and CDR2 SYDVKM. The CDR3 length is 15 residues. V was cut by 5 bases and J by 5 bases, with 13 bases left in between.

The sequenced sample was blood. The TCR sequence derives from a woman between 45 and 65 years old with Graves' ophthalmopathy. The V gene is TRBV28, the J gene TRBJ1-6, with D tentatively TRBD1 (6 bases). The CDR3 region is CASSPTGPDNSPLHF. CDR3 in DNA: TGTGCCAGCAGTCCTACAGGGCCGGATAATTCACCCCTCCACTTT.